These 27 T cell receptor beta chains came from one sample sequenced in a study of blood T cell repertoires in COVID-19. TCRdb keeps only in-frame clones here, not all; method: immunoSEQ multiplex PCR. Among approximately 280,000 clones listed, approximately 85% were seen once. The sequenced sample was peripheral blood. These receptors all stem from an older woman with acute or convalescent COVID-19.

This clone was counted only a few times. The rearrangement uses TRBV7-2 and TRBJ1-6, with 12 bases identical to TRBD1. V shed 5 bases, J shed 11 bases, and the junction held 4 bases outside the gene matches. The CDR3 loop spans 14 amino acids. Germline lookup yields CDR1 SGHTA and CDR2 FQGNSA. The CDR3 loop reads CASSRDRGRPPLHF. CDR3 nucleotides: TGTGCCAGCAGCCGGGACAGGGGGCGCCCACCCCTCCACTTT.

This clone was detected only once. This sequence joins TRBV7-9 and TRBJ2-1; D possibly corresponds to TRBD1 (6 bases). Germline CDR1 and CDR2: SEHNR and FQNEAQ (reference sequence). The CDR3 is made up of 13 amino acids. Trimming pared 5 bases from V and 9 bases from J, leaving 14 bases between. The CDR3 loop is CASSPGAAGEQFF. The DNA for the CDR3 is TGTGCCAGCAGCCCAGGGGCTGCGGGTGAGCAGTTCTTC.

This clone was observed once. CDR3 DNA: TGCGCCAGCAACCTAGGGGAAGGTCGGCCCAGGGGATCACCCCTCCACTTT. Protein product: CASNLGEGRPRGSPLHF. The V gene is TRBV5-1, the J gene TRBJ1-6; TRBD1 is a possible D gene (6 bases). The CDR3 is made up of 17 amino acids. The V and J ends lost 6 bases and 10 bases respectively, with 26 bases between them. The germline V gene encodes CDR1 SGHRS and CDR2 YFSETQ. Full variable domain (outside the CDR3, taken from reference TRBV5-1 and TRBJ1-6): KAGVTQTPRYLIKTRGQQVTLSCSPISGHRSVSWYQQTPGQGLQFLFEYFSETQRNKGNFPGRFSGRQFSNSRSEMNVSTLELGDSALYLCASNLGEGRPRGSPLHFGNGTRLTVT.

The chain joins TRBV3-1 (or the pseudogene TRBV3-2) to TRBJ2-5; D may be TRBD1 (5 bases). The CDR3 has 16 residues. The germline V gene has CDR1 LGHDT and CDR2 YNNKEL (reference sequence). V was trimmed by 1 base and J by 5 bases, leaving 17 bases between them. As DNA, the CDR3 is TGTGCCAGCAGCCAAGGTTTTCTAGGGGTTGTGGAGACCCAGTACTTC. As protein: CASSQGFLGVVETQYF.

This chain uses TRBV2 with TRBJ1-2, with 9 bases that match TRBD1. Germline assignment: CDR1 SNHLY and CDR2 FYNNEI. With V trimmed by 3 bases and J by 6 bases, 5 bases remained unmatched. The CDR3 is 14 residues long. This CDR3 is CASSEGQGNHGYTF. Written as DNA, the CDR3 is TGTGCCAGCAGTGAGGGACAGGGAAATCATGGCTACACCTTC. The full variable domain, with the rest looked up from reference TRBV2 and TRBJ1-2, is EPEVTQTPSHQVTQMGQEVILRCVPISNHLYFYWYRQILGQKVEFLVSFYNNEISEKSEIFDDQFSVERPDGSNFTLKIRSTKLEDSAMYFCASSEGQGNHGYTFGSGTRLTVV.

J is TRBJ1-6 and V is TRBV3-1 (or the pseudogene TRBV3-2); D possibly corresponds to TRBD1 (5 bases). The CDR3 runs 15 residues. Between the trimmed V and J ends, which lost 1 base and 6 bases, there was a span of 10 bases. Per germline, CDR1 LGHDT and CDR2 YNNKEL (reference sequence). The CDR3 reads CASSQGQFSNSPLHF. DNA for the CDR3: TGTGCCAGCAGCCAAGGACAGTTCTCTAATTCACCCCTCCACTTT.

The chain combines TRBV6-5 with TRBJ2-1, with D maybe TRBD2 (6 bases). The CDR3 length is 16 residues. Germline V lookup: CDR1 MNHEY, CDR2 SVGAGI. V was trimmed by 4 bases and J by 10 bases, leaving 23 bases between them. In DNA, the CDR3 is TGTGCCAGCAGTTCTCTAGCGACGAAAGTGTCAAGGGAGCAGTTCTTC. As protein: CASSSLATKVSREQFF.

The chain uses TRBV12-3 or TRBV12-4 and TRBJ2-3; 7 bases line up with TRBD2. The J segment lost 6 bases and the V segment lost 11 bases, leaving 8 bases of the junction unmatched. The CDR3 consists of 12 residues. The CDR3: CAAGATPDTQYF. CDR3 nucleotides: TGTGCCGCGGGAGCTACCCCGGATACGCAGTATTTT.

The gene calls are TRBV6-2 or TRBV6-3 and TRBJ1-2; no clear D gene. Trimming removed 4 bases at V and 6 bases at J, with 6 bases between. Germline CDR1 MNHEY, CDR2 SVGEGT. The CDR3 has 11 residues. In DNA form, the CDR3 reads TGTGCCAGCAGTTTGTCTGATGGCTACACCTTC. It encodes CASSLSDGYTF.

This clone was seen only once. The rearrangement uses TRBV11-3 and TRBJ2-7, with TRBD2 matching 9 bases. The V and J ends lost 5 bases and 3 bases, in that order; junction bases with no gene match: 8. The CDR3 is 15 residues long. Germline V CDR1 and CDR2: SGHNT, YENEEA. The CDR3 region is CASSAAAGGRYEQYF. The CDR3 DNA is TGTGCCAGCAGCGCGGCAGCGGGGGGCCGCTACGAGCAGTACTTC.

This clone was counted once. The chain uses TRBV10-3 and TRBJ2-5; 13 bases are a match to TRBD2. Germline loops: CDR1 ENHRY, CDR2 SYGVKD. The CDR3 loop spans 17 amino acids. J gave up 5 bases and V 2 bases, and 8 bases lay outside the gene matches. The CDR3 loop is CAISEPPGLAGLETQYF. The CDR3 DNA follows: TGTGCCATCAGTGAGCCACCGGGACTAGCGGGGTTGGAGACCCAGTACTTC.

DNA for the CDR3: TGTGCCAGCAGTTACTCGAGTGGCCGGGACAATGAGCAGTTCTTC. Amino acid sequence: CASSYSSGRDNEQFF. This chain connects TRBV6-5 to TRBJ2-1, with D hard to call. The V and J ends lost 0 bases and 5 bases respectively, with 11 bases between them. Germline V gene data show CDR1 as MNHEY and CDR2 as SVGAGI. The CDR3 sequence is 15 residues long.

This chain uses TRBV7-3 with TRBJ2-3, with 8 positions matching TRBD2. The germline gives CDR1 SGHTA, CDR2 FQGTGA. The CDR3 totals 15 residues. Trimming cost V 5 bases and J 3 bases; bases outside gene matches: 7. CDR3 amino acids: CASSQSGGRTDTQYF. DNA of the CDR3: TGTGCCAGCAGCCAGAGCGGGGGCCGGACAGATACGCAGTATTTT.

This clone was found once. This sequence joins TRBV4-2 and TRBJ2-1, with D unresolved. CDR3 size: 12 residues. Germline-derived CDR1 and CDR2 are LGHNA and YNFKEQ. The V and J ends lost 4 bases and 7 bases respectively, with 8 bases between them. The CDR3 reads CASSRMRNEQFF. As DNA, the CDR3 is TGTGCCAGCAGCCGCATGCGGAATGAGCAGTTCTTC.

This chain connects TRBV11-2 to TRBJ2-2; 12 nucleotides agree with TRBD2. This CDR3 is built from 18 residues. Germline V lookup: CDR1 SGHAT, CDR2 FQNNGV. V trimming: 6 bases; J trimming: 1 base; junction bases outside the gene matches: 9. The CDR3: CASRTIRLAGENTGELFF. In DNA form, the CDR3 reads TGTGCCAGCAGAACTATCAGACTAGCGGGGGAGAACACCGGGGAGCTGTTTTTT.

The chain joins TRBV5-5 to TRBJ1-5, with a weak D call TRBD1 (6 bases). V lost 0 bases to trimming and J lost 7 bases, with 11 bases between them. The CDR3 runs 14 residues. The V gene's germline CDR1 is SGHKS and CDR2 YYEKEE (reference sequence). CDR3 DNA sequence: TGTGCCAGCAGCTTGGAGGGAGGGGGGCAGCCCCAGCATTTT. Residues: CASSLEGGGQPQHF.

This chain uses TRBV18 with TRBJ2-5; tentatively, D is TRBD2 (5 bases). The CDR3 is 14 residues long. V shed 1 base and J shed 1 base, with 7 bases lying between them. The V gene's germline CDR1 is KGHSH and CDR2 LQKENI. In DNA, the CDR3 is TGTGCCAGCTCACCACGACTAACCCAAGAGACCCAGTACTTC. Residues: CASSPRLTQETQYF.

The CDR3 region has the DNA TGTGCCAGCAGCTTGGCAGGGTGGCAGCAGCCCCAGCATTTT. Translated: CASSLAGWQQPQHF. J is TRBJ1-5 and V is TRBV5-5; maybe TRBD1 (5 bases). The CDR3 spans 14 residues. Trimming left V 0 bases short and J 7 bases short, with 11 bases between. The germline V gene has CDR1 SGHKS and CDR2 YYEKEE (reference sequence).

The V and J genes are TRBV24-1 and TRBJ2-6; D may be TRBD1 (6 bases). Germline V gives CDR1 KGHDR, CDR2 SFDVKD. This CDR3 is built from 17 residues. Between the trimmed V and J ends, which lost 3 bases and 4 bases, there was a span of 15 bases. DNA of the CDR3: TGTGCCACCAGTGATACCACAACAGGGATAGGGGCCAACGTCCTGACTTTC. It encodes CATSDTTTGIGANVLTF.

The rearrangement joins TRBV19 to TRBJ1-1; possibly TRBD1 for D (6 bases). Trimming cost V 5 bases and J 5 bases, with 21 bases left between them. The germline V gene encodes CDR1 LNHDA and CDR2 SQIVND (reference sequence). This CDR3 spans 16 amino acids. CDR3 in DNA: TGTGCCAGTAGTCCATTACTAGGACAGCTGGGTACTGAAGCTTTCTTT. Translated: CASSPLLGQLGTEAFF.

This chain links TRBV2 with TRBJ2-3, with D possibly TRBD2 on 5 matching bases. The CDR3 is 13 amino acids. The V end was cut by 7 bases, the J end by 1 base, with 9 bases between. Per germline, CDR1 SNHLY and CDR2 FYNNEI. CDR3 nucleotide sequence: TGTGCCAGCACGGACTCCCGCACAGATACGCAGTATTTT. Protein: CASTDSRTDTQYF.

The genes are TRBV7-9 and TRBJ1-3, with 7 bases matching TRBD1. Germline loops: CDR1 SEHNR, CDR2 FQNEAQ (reference sequence). The V gene end was trimmed by 0 bases and the J gene end by 5 bases; junction bases not matched to a gene: 4. The CDR3 is 15 residues long. The CDR3 reads CASSLAATGRNTIYF. CDR3 DNA sequence: TGTGCCAGCAGCTTAGCAGCGACAGGGAGAAACACCATATATTTT.

The chain is built from TRBV6-2 or TRBV6-3 and TRBJ2-3; TRBD2 agrees at 7 bases. Germline-derived CDR1 and CDR2 are MNHEY and SVGEGT. The CDR3 contains 15 residues. The ends lost 4 bases at V and 0 bases at J; junction bases unmatched: 4. Here the CDR3 DNA reads TGTGCCAGCAGTTTAGGACTAGTCAGCACAGATACGCAGTATTTT. It is translated as CASSLGLVSTDTQYF.

The CDR3 loop reads CASTETSYTF. For the CDR3, the DNA is TGTGCCAGCACGGAGACCTCGTACACCTTC. The rearrangement links TRBV2 to TRBJ1-2; D call uncertain. Trimming took 7 bases from V and 11 from J, leaving 11 bases between them. The CDR3 has 10 residues. CDR1 is SNHLY, CDR2 FYNNEI, per germline. Full variable domain (remainder filled in from reference TRBV2 and TRBJ1-2): EPEVTQTPSHQVTQMGQEVILRCVPISNHLYFYWYRQILGQKVEFLVSFYNNEISEKSEIFDDQFSVERPDGSNFTLKIRSTKLEDSAMYFCASTETSYTFGSGTRLTVV.

This chain uses TRBV6-6 with TRBJ2-7; D is possibly TRBD1 (5 bases). Germline loops: CDR1 MNHNY, CDR2 SVGAGI (reference sequence). V was clipped by 7 bases and J by 4 bases, with 8 bases between them. The length of the CDR3 is 11 residues. The CDR3 protein is CASTQGYEQYF. The DNA of the CDR3 is TGTGCCAGCACCCAGGGTTACGAGCAGTACTTC.

The V call is TRBV11-2, the J call TRBJ2-2, with 10 bases that match TRBD2. The J segment lost 5 bases and the V segment lost 5 bases, leaving 5 bases of the junction unmatched. Germline loops: CDR1 SGHAT, CDR2 FQNNGV. The CDR3 covers 15 residues. The CDR3 sequence: CASSPGTSATGELFF. In nucleotides, the CDR3 is TGTGCCAGCAGCCCCGGGACTAGCGCAACCGGGGAGCTGTTTTTT.

The CDR3 sequence is CASSLEGLAGTTDTQYF. In DNA form, the CDR3 reads TGTGCCAGCAGCTTGGAGGGACTAGCGGGGACCACAGATACGCAGTATTTT. The rearrangement uses TRBV5-4 and TRBJ2-3, with TRBD2 identical over 13 bases. This CDR3 spans 17 amino acids. Germline trimming cut 0 bases from V and 2 bases from J; bases unmatched to any gene: 3. CDR1 is SGHNT and CDR2 is YYREEE in the germline V gene (reference sequence).